This TCR beta chain emerged from a study of blood T cell repertoires in COVID-19. Whole-study context: Sites in the United States, Italy and Spain provided acute and convalescent COVID-19 samples. Sources were T cells, B-cell-depleted T cells, or PBMCs; the material itself was cDNA or gDNA.

In the original analysis: Estimation of nucleated cell counts relied on the amplification of reference gene primers. Here immunoSEQ multiplex PCR was the method, and the copy in TCRdb shows in-frame clones only, minus some. That table is the source of V, J and clone size, and D and trimming were worked out from the DNA. The sample lists 150,000 to 200,000 clones; under 85% were seen once. CDR1 is SQVTM and CDR2 is ANQGSEA in the germline V gene. The CDR3 has 14 residues. The junction had 2 bases not matched to a gene; V was cut back by 3 bases and J by 2 bases. Specimen: peripheral blood. The receptor was isolated from a man in his 60s with active or convalescent COVID-19. The chain links TRBV29-1 to TRBJ2-2; 8 bases are shared with TRBD1. CDR3 nucleotides: TGCAGCGTTGAGGGACAGGTTAACACCGGGGAGCTGTTTTTT. This sequence encodes CSVEGQVNTGELFF.